A single TCR beta chain is shown here with its context. Its antigen is currently unknown. This CDR3 comprises 13 residues. From germline, CDR1 is ENHRY and CDR2 SYGVKD. V shed 3 bases and J shed 5 bases, with 10 bases lying between them. TCRdb itself ran the reads through MiXCR, one entry per CDR3 protein. The sample carries about 920,000 distinct CDR3 sequences, around 32% recorded once. The record originates from a study of T cell repertoires in cytomegalovirus infection. Study at large: Based on public TCR beta signatures, there were indications of CMV infection and of a matching HLA type. The study's findings and limits: HLA-C-restricted CMV clonotypes gave the most frequent clonotype in two of eight donors.

V is TRBV10-3 and J is TRBJ2-5; D unresolved. The input for sequencing was cultured CD8+ T cells from PBMCs, taken from culture after CMV antigen stimulation. This sequence originates from a human donor in good health (CMV status not recorded). Some clones in this sample may be carry-over from other donors' samples. Here the CDR3 DNA reads TGTGCCATCAGTGACCACGTCCGGGAGACCCAGTACTTC. It is translated as CAISDHVRETQYF.